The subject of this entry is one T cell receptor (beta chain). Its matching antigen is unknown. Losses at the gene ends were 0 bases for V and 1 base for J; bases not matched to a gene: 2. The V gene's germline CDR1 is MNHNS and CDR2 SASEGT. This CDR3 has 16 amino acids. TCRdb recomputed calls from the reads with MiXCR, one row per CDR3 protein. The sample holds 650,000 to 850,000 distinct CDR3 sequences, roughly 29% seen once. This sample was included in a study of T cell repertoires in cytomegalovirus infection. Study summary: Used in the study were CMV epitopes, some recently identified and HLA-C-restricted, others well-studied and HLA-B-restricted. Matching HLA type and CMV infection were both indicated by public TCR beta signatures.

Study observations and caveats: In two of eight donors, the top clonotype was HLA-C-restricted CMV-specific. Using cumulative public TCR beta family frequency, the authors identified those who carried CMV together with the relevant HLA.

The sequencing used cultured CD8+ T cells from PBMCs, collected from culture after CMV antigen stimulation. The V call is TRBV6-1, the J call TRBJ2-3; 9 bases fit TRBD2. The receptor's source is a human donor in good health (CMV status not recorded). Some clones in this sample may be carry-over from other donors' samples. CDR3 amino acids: CASSEARLAGTDTQYF. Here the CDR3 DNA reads TGTGCCAGCAGTGAAGCTCGACTAGCGGGCACAGATACGCAGTATTTT.